This T cell receptor beta chain was recovered during a study of cytomegalovirus exposure and HLA in healthy donors. Findings and limits, study-wide: TCR beta chain V- and J-gene trimming was linked, in a later analysis, to a missense variant in DCLRE1C. A few CMV-associated chains were confirmed in vitro to be specific for CMV antigens. Relative to the approximately 700-donor mean, N-insertions were reportedly fewer in an Asian-associated ancestry cluster in a later analysis. Around 160 TCR beta chains were listed as cytomegalovirus-associated.

The PCR ran on 60 Vbeta and 13 Jbeta primers. Produced via immunoSEQ multiplex PCR; TCRdb's table is partial and in-frame only. The table records around 150,000 clones, more than 75% of them present only once. V gave up 4 bases and J gave up 0 bases, with 6 bases separating them. Germline V gene sequence: CDR1 LNHDA, CDR2 SQIVND (reference sequence). The CDR3 is made up of 14 amino acids. On this clone: Its antigen is undetermined.

Specimen: PBMCs. This chain connects TRBV19 to TRBJ2-2; no clear D. This receptor was taken from a woman aged 25 to 39 in good health and CMV-seronegative. The CDR3, as DNA: TGTGCCAGTAGTAGACTCGCGAACACCGGGGAGCTGTTTTTT. It translates to CASSRLANTGELFF.